This TCR beta chain was sequenced for a study of shared clonotypes between healthy human individuals. TCRdb's copy holds only in-frame clones and misses some; the assay was immunoSEQ multiplex PCR. This table has more than 2 million clones, 85% to 95% appearing once. The CDR3 is 12 residues long. The germline V gene has CDR1 KGHSH and CDR2 LQKENI. V was shortened by 4 bases and J by 4 bases, with 5 bases between the two germline ends. In the case of this clone: This sample includes further DNA sequences coding for the same CDR3.

The genes are TRBV18 and TRBJ1-5, with D possibly matching TRBD1 (5 bases). Sequenced material: naive CD4+ T cells sorted from blood. Subset indicated: CD45RA+ positively selected. The source of this sequence is a man aged 18-30 years in good health. CDR3 sequence reads: CASSQGNQPQHF. The CDR3 nucleotides read TGTGCCAGCTCACAGGGGAATCAGCCCCAGCATTTT.